This T cell receptor beta chain was retrieved from a study of cytomegalovirus exposure and HLA in healthy donors (dated by TCRdb to 2015 to 2018). Looking at the study overall: According to an earlier analysis of a few hundred of the donors, about 179 million T cells yielded roughly 110 million unique TCR beta sequences and about 300 Gb of sequence data. Donor age, sex, ethnicity and CMV serostatus were collected together with the repertoire data. Of the 350 to 450 genotyped donors, approximately 80% fell in the genetic ancestry cluster associated with self-reported Caucasian donors. The study was designed to test whether signatures of past pathogen exposure could be identified by cataloging public T cell receptors. Using immunosequencing, the study profiled T cell repertoires from 500 to 800 subjects and related those repertoires to cytomegalovirus serostatus. Several DR-DQ haplotypes were handled as single units for association and clustering, since linkage in the cohort was strong. Typing coverage differed by locus: A, B, C, DRB1 and DQB1 were typed in roughly 629-640 donors, DQA1 in 522, DPA1 in 600 to 610, and DPB1 in just under 490. A separate validation cohort of over a hundred different subjects was used in addition to the roughly 700-subject first cohort. An earlier analysis of fewer than 700 of the donors applied high-throughput TCR beta sequencing to assess whether each TCR beta V gene segment acted as functional or pseudogenic. HLA typing included class I and class II loci at four-digit resolution. In the later analysis, no new phenotypic data were used to find candidate immune exposures; instead, reliance was placed on TCR beta sequences and their occurrence across donors. A later genetic analysis used genome-wide SNP genotypes for about three fifths of the 666 donors, treating that subset as a discovery cohort. To predict cytomegalovirus infection status, the study brought together high-throughput TCR immunosequencing, statistical association of individual TCRs with disease status, and machine learning. On average, 235,054 unique TCR beta nucleotide sequences were sequenced per donor among fewer than 500 genotyped donors of the cohort, with roughly 18% of those sequences being non-productive. In a later analysis, previously published TCR beta repertoires from several hundred donors were re-analyzed and high-resolution HLA genotyping was added so that TCR occurrence patterns could be studied. An early release covering just under 650 HLA-typed donors comprised roughly 300 gigabases of sequencing data and around 86 million unique TCR sequences. Every repertoire in the discovery cohort had been generated on one and the same sequencing platform.

The CDR3 starts with the cysteine, ends with the phenylalanine, and has 16 residues. Of the read, only the CDR3 DNA is kept; its 48 bases are in frame from base 1. Compared with germline, V lacks 2 bases and J lacks 2 bases; bases without a gene match: 9. The germline V gene yields MNHEY for CDR1 and SVGAGI for CDR2. Overall study outcomes, separate from this receptor: According to a later analysis, parvovirus B19, influenza, CMV and Epstein-Barr virus appeared linked to several top co-occurrence clusters. Most TCR sequences were seen in very few donors, while some public TCRs were found in many individuals. Three of the identified cytomegalovirus-associated TCR beta chains were confirmed in vitro to be specific for cytomegalovirus antigens. Because HLA typing was unavailable for some donors at each locus, only the typed subset was used in association tests. A later analysis found that TCR association rates varied across HLA loci, with DRB1 alleles showing the most associated TCRs and HLA-C alleles the fewest. In this cohort, only TCR beta chains were sequenced, and detectable features were limited by the absence of alpha or paired-chain data. At a false discovery rate of 0.05, a later analysis linked some 18,000 TCR beta sequences to specific HLA alleles. A cluster of highly shared sequence variants was judged likely to represent a technical artifact of the sequencing pipeline. Compared with equally common non-associated chains, HLA-associated TCR beta chains in a later analysis were more clonally expanded and had lower generation probabilities. A later genetic analysis associated a missense DCLRE1C variant with V-gene and J-gene trimming of TCR beta chains, and an independent cohort replicated the association. According to the authors, the approach could potentially be generalized to other disease states and immunological phenotypes. Assigning TCR associations to individual alleles was difficult when HLA alleles, especially DR and DQ, strongly co-occurred. Roughly uniform sequencing depth across donors was assumed in presence/absence analyses, although this assumption may not hold. A further reported finding was that TCR beta sequences accurately predicted the HLA-A and HLA-B alleles for most subjects in the first cohort. Linkage disequilibrium might explain the correlated functional status among segregating V segments, but an unknown experimental factor could not be excluded. The only immune exposure information available for the cohort was CMV serostatus. The study listed 150 to 200 TCR beta chains as associated with cytomegalovirus. The earlier analysis of a few hundred of the donors excluded roughly 17 rarely observed V segments, including chromosome 9 orphons, because counts were too low. Some IMGT-functional V segments, including TRBV6-2 and TRBV6-3, could not be told apart with the 87-base-pair reads, so those segments were excluded. Cytomegalovirus status was reported to be diagnosed by the classifier with high specificity and sensitivity in both the original and validation cohorts. In an earlier analysis of 587 of the donors, most TCR beta V segments appeared in productive rearrangements about 90% or about 30% of the time, broadly matching IMGT annotations. According to a later genetic analysis, donors in an Asian-associated ancestry cluster had fewer N-insertions in productive TCRs than the roughly 700-donor mean. According to a later analysis, most CMV-associated TCR beta chains appeared to be HLA-restricted, and the HLA associations seemed to be driven largely by CMV exposure.

Receptor amplification or capture employed the immunoSEQ multiplex PCR assay. For the multiplex PCR, a mixture combining 60 forward primers for TCR Vbeta segments and 13 reverse primers for TCR Jbeta segments was used. The CDR3 region of rearranged TCR beta genes was amplified from genomic DNA with a multiplex PCR assay. The amplified TCR beta libraries were sequenced on the Illumina HiSeq System as 87-base-pair reads. As for how the authors treated the data: A later analysis tallied around 82 million unique TCR beta chains across the approximately 670 repertoires, and approximately 11 million of those chains were shared by two or more donors. A nearest-neighbor algorithm error-corrected the raw reads and collapsed the reads into unique sequences, merging closely related sequences to remove PCR and sequencing errors. V, D and J gene segments were assigned by aligning CDR3 sequences to IMGT reference sequences. For a sequence to be retained, a match of at least six nucleotides to both a V gene segment and a J gene segment was required. Rearrangements were called productive when the CDR3 lacked stop codons and stayed in frame with V and J; all others were non-productive. CDR3 was defined according to IMGT convention as the region running from the second conserved V-encoded cysteine to the conserved J-encoded phenylalanine. The earlier analysis of about 610 of the donors excluded sequences that lacked an unambiguous match to a single V gene segment. In an earlier analysis of a few hundred of the donors, V segments were called functional above 56.7% productive rearrangements and were called segregating when the between-donor standard deviation exceeded 5%. A statistical classification framework was built to diagnose cytomegalovirus status from the catalog of TCR beta chain sequences. In a later analysis, V and J genes were assigned by comparing TCR nucleotide sequences against IMGT/GENE-DB human TR gene sequences. The TCRdist pipeline was used in a later analysis to assign CDR3 sequences and most-parsimonious VDJ recombination scenarios. In a later analysis, each TCR beta chain was defined by its CDR3 amino acid sequence together with its V-gene family, and reads lacking a unique V-gene family were excluded. In a later analysis, nearly 600 highly shared, low-generation-probability nucleotide sequences were removed to address suspected cross-contamination and a sequencing artifact. In a later analysis, a clonal expansion index for each public chain was calculated from normalized within-repertoire ranks of inferred template counts. Generation probabilities in a later analysis came from a VDJ recombination model fitted to out-of-frame rearrangements, and those results were checked against IGoR. Hypergeometric tests were used in a later analysis to score TCR-TCR, TCR-HLA and TCR-CMV co-occurrence, with a repertoire-size bias correction applied to the TCR pairs. A later analysis estimated false discovery rates by permuting HLA or CMV assignments 20 times. In a later analysis, co-occurring TCRs were grouped using DBSCAN, and TCRdist sequence similarity was added for clustering within HLA-allele-positive subsets. Co-occurrence clustering excluded repertoires with fewer than 30,000 or more than 120,000 public chains, plus five with anomalous nucleotide sharing. Sourced from immuneACCESS, this table was stored by TCRdb with only in-frame sequences that have V and J called. A share of the clones is absent; for the studies checked, an unresolved V gene accounts for under half, and the remainder has no known explanation. The D gene and trimming were derived from the DNA, and the V and J assignments and clone size from that table. For this sample the table gives about 120,000 clones, of which approximately 75% were detected only once. Of the sample, around 5.2% is held by the ten largest clones.

Comment on this clone: Its specific antigen is unknown. No much larger clone exists at a distance of one base, and base qualities are not known.

The cohort consisted of 666 healthy bone marrow donors. At the time of sampling, all cohort members were nominally healthy, though unrecorded immune exposures were likely present. The donor tested CMV seropositive and was one of the 289 seropositive cohort members. Every donor gave a peripheral blood sample, and the peripheral blood mononuclear cells from that sample were used for TCR beta sequencing. The Qiagen DNeasy Blood Extraction Kit was used to extract genomic DNA from the blood cell samples. Rearrangement joined TRBV6-5 to TRBJ2-7; a stretch of 7 junction bases matches TRBD1. The TCR sequence derives from a man aged 50 or older in good health and CMV-seropositive. The source material was PBMCs. The CDR3 amino acid sequence is: CASSYKRRQGTYEQYF. The bases are TGTGCCAGCAGTTACAAAAGGAGACAGGGTACCTACGAGCAGTACTTC.